This TCR beta chain stems from a study of response to subunit inactivated influenza vaccine. Germline V gene sequence: CDR1 SEHNR, CDR2 FQNEAQ (reference sequence). This CDR3 has 12 amino acids. V lost 4 bases, J lost 3 bases, and 4 bases lay in between. MiXCR was run by TCRdb on the RT-PCR reads, yielding one entry per CDR3 protein. The sample gives more than 200,000 distinct CDR3 sequences, 12% of which show up once; less than 8.5% is in the top ten. This clonotype was seen ten or more times. Sequencing was performed on non-naive T cells sorted from PBMCs, taken less than 15 days before vaccination. The chain uses TRBV7-9 and TRBJ1-3; no clear D gene. The receptor's source is a man aged 50 to 60 who received an inactivated influenza vaccine. CDR3 in DNA: TGTGCCAGCAGCTCTATTGGAAACACCATATATTTT. Its protein product is CASSSIGNTIYF. Combining the CDR3 with reference TRBV7-9 and TRBJ1-3 gives the whole variable domain DTGVSQNPRHKITKRGQNVTFRCDPISEHNRLYWYRQTLGQGPEFLTYFQNEAQLEKSRLLSDRFSAERPKGSFSTLEIQRTEQGDSAMYLCASSSIGNTIYFGEGSWLTVV.